This T cell receptor beta chain came from a study of T cells expressing NK-cell markers. Background on the study: Sequencing of TCR beta repertoires drew on sorted CD3+CD56+NKG2C+, CD3+CD56+NKG2C- and CD3+CD56-NKG2C+ T cells. Most of the eight sequenced donors were HCMV-seropositive; one was seronegative. Findings of the study overall: Whether expanded NKG2C-expressing T cell clones recognize HCMV is unknown. These clonotypes also led the CD3+CD56-NKG2C+ fraction in a handful of donors.

Remarks on this clonotype: The antigen is undetermined.

After re-calling the 5' RACE reads, TCRdb lists one entry per CDR3 protein, DNA absent. This sample's table reports roughly 180,000 distinct CDR3 sequences. The germline gives CDR1 SGHDN, CDR2 FVKESK. The CDR3 has 17 residues. The specimen sequenced was blood T cells: a sorted CD56 or NKG2C T cell subset, CD4+ or CD8+ T cells, or bulk PBMC T cells (not recorded which). The clonotype comes from a woman between 18 and 75 years old in good health. The chain joins TRBV14 to TRBJ2-3; the TCRdb call, TRBD1, lacks DNA for checking. The chain's CDR3 is CASSHFRQGRRTDTQYF. Complete variable domain (other parts from reference TRBV14 and TRBJ2-3): EAGVTQFPSHSVIEKGQTVTLRCDPISGHDNLYWYRRVMGKEIKFLLHFVKESKQDESGMPNNRFLAERTGGTYSTLKVQPAELEDSGVYFCASSHFRQGRRTDTQYFGPGTRLTVL.